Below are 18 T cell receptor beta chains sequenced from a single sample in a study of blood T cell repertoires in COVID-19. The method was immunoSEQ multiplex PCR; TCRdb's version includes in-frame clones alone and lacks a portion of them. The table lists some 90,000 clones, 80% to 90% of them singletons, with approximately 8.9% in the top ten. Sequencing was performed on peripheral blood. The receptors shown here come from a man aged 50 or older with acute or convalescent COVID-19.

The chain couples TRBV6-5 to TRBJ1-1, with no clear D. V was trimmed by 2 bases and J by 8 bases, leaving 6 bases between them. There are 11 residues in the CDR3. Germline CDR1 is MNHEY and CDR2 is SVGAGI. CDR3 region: CASSYMAEAFF. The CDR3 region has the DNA TGTGCCAGCAGTTACATGGCAGAAGCTTTCTTT.

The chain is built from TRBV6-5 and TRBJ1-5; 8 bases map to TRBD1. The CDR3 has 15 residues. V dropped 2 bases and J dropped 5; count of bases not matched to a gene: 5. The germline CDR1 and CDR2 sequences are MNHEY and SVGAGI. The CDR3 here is CASSYTGGIDQPQHF. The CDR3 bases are TGTGCCAGCAGTTACACAGGGGGGATCGATCAGCCCCAGCATTTT.

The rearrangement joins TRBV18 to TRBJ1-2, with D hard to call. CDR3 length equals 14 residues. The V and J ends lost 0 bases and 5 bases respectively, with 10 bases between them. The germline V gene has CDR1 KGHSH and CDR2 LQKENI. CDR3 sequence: CASSPPAGRYGYTF. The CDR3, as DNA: TGTGCCAGCTCACCACCGGCGGGGAGGTATGGCTACACCTTC.

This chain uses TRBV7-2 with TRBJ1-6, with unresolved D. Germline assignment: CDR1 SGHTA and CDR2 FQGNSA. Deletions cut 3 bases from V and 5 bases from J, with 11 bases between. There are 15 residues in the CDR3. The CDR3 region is CASSFGRGHNSPLHF. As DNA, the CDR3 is TGTGCCAGCAGCTTCGGTCGGGGTCATAATTCACCCCTCCACTTT.

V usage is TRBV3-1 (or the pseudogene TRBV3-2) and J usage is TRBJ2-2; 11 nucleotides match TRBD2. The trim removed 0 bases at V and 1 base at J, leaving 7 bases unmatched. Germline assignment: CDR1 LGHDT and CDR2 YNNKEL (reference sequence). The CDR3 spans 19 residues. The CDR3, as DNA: TGTGCCAGCAGCCAAGACGCGGCTAGCGGGGGGAGGAACACCGGGGAGCTGTTTTTT. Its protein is CASSQDAASGGRNTGELFF.

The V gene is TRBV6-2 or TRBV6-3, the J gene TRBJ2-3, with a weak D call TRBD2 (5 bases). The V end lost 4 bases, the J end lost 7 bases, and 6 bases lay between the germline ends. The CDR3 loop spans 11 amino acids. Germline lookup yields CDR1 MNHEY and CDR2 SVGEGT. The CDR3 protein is CASSSSYTQYF. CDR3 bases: TGTGCCAGCAGTTCTAGCTATACGCAGTATTTT.

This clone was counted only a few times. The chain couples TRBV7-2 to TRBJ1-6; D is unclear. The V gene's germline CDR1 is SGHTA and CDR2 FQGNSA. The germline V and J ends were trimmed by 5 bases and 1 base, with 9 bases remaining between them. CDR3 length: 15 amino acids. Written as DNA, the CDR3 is TGTGCCAGCAGCCCCCAACTTTCCTATAATTCACCCCTCCACTTT. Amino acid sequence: CASSPQLSYNSPLHF.

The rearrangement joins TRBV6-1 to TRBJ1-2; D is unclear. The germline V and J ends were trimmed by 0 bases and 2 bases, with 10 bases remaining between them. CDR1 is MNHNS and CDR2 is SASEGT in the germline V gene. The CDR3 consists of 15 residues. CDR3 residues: CASSEASAGNYGYTF. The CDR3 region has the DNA TGTGCCAGCAGTGAAGCAAGCGCCGGGAACTATGGCTACACCTTC.

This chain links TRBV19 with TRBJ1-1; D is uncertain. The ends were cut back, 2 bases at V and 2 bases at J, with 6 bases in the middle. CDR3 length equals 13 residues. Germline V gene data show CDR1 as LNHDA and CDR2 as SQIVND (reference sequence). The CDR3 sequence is CASSIRGNTEAFF. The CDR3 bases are TGTGCCAGTAGTATACGGGGTAACACTGAAGCTTTCTTT.

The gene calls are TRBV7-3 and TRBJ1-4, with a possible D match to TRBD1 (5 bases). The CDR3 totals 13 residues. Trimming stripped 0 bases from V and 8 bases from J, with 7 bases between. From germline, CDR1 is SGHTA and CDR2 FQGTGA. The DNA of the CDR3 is TGTGCCAGCAGCTTAACCGGGGGGGAAAAACTGTTTTTT. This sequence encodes CASSLTGGEKLFF.

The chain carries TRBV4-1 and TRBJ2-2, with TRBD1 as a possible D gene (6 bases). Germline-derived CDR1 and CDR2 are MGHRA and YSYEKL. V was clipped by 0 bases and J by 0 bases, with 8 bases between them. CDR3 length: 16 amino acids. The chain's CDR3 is CASSQEGQSNTGELFF. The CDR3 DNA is TGCGCCAGCAGCCAAGAAGGACAGTCGAACACCGGGGAGCTGTTTTTT.

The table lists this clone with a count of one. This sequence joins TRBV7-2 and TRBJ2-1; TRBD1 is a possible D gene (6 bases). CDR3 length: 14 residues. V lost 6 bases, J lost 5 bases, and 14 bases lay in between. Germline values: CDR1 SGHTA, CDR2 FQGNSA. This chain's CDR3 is CASSYWGRNNEQFF. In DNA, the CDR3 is TGTGCCAGCAGTTACTGGGGGCGGAACAATGAGCAGTTCTTC.

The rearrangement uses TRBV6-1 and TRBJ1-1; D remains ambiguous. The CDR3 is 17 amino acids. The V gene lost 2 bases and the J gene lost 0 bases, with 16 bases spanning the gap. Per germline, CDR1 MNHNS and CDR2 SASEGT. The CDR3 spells CASSESRTRLMNTEAFF. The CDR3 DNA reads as TGTGCCAGCAGTGAATCCCGGACTCGACTCATGAACACTGAAGCTTTCTTT.

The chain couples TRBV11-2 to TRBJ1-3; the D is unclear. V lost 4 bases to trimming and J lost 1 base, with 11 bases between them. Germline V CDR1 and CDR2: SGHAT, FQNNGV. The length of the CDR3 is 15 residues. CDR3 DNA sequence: TGTGCCAGCAGCTCCACCTGGAGGTCTGGAAACACCATATATTTT. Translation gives CASSSTWRSGNTIYF.

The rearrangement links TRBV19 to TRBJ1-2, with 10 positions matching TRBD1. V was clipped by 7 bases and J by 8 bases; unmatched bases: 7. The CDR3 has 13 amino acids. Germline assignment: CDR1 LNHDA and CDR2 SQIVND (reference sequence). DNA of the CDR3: TGTGCCAGTACCCCGCGGGACAGGGGCGGCTACACCTTC. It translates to CASTPRDRGGYTF.

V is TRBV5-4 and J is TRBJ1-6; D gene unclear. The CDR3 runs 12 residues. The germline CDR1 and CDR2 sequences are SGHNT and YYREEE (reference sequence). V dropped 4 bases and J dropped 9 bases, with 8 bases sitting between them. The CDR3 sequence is CASSLRSSPLHF. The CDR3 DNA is TGTGCCAGCAGCCTGCGTTCTTCACCCCTCCACTTT.

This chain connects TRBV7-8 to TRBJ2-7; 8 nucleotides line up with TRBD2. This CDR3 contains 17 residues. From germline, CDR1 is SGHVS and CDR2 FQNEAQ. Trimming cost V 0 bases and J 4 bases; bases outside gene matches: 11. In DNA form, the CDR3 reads TGTGCCAGCAGCTTAGCGACCGGCGGGGCGGGGGGTTACGAGCAGTACGTC. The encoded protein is CASSLATGGAGGYEQYV.

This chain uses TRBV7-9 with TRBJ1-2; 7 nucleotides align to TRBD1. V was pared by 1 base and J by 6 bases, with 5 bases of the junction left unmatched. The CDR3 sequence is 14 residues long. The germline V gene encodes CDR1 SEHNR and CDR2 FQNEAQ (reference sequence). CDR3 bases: TGTGCCAGCAGCTTAGACAGGGGTCGGAATGGCTACACCTTC. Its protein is CASSLDRGRNGYTF.